The clone carrying this T cell receptor (beta chain) has only a few counts. Using unique molecular identifiers, the investigators prepared the TCRbeta library. One entry per CDR3 protein, called by TCRdb with MiXCR from the PCR reads. The sample has about 600,000 distinct CDR3 sequences; 23% are singletons. Deletions cut 5 bases from V and 2 bases from J, with 16 bases between. Looked up from germline, CDR1 is LNHNV and CDR2 is YYDKDF (reference sequence). The CDR3 spans 15 residues. This entry belongs to a study of T-cell reconstitution after alpha-beta-depleted transplantation in children. Specimen: PBMCs, mostly from graft donor cells, collected 360 days after TCRalphabeta/CD19-depleted stem cell transplant. The chain recombines TRBV15 with TRBJ2-7; D is unclear. This TCR derives from a boy younger than two who had a stem cell transplant for acute myeloid leukemia, so the T cells may come from the graft donor. CDR3 region: CATSEDYKDAYEQYF. As DNA, the CDR3 is TGTGCCACCAGCGAAGATTATAAGGATGCCTACGAGCAGTACTTC.